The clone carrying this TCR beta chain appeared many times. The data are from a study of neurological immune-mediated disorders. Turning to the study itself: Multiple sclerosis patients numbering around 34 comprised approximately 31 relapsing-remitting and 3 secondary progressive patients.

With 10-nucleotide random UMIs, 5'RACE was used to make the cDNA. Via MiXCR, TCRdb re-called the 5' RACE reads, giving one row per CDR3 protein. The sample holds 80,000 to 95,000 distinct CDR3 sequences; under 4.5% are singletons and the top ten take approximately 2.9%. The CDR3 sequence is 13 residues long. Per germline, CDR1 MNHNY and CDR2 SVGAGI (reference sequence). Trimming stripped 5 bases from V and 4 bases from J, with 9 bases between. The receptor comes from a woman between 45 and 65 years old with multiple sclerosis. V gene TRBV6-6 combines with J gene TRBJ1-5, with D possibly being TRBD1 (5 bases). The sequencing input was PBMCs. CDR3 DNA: TGTGCCAGCAGTCTAGACAGAAATCAGCCCCAGCATTTT. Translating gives CASSLDRNQPQHF.